These T cell receptor beta chains were read from a single sample in a study of human T cells and chemical hapten exposure. TCRdb re-analysed the RACE reads in MiXCR, keeping a single row per CDR3 protein. The sample yields roughly 80,000 distinct CDR3 sequences, about 10% seen once. The specimen comprised whole blood, sampled in connection with sensitization to the hapten diphenylcyclopropenone (DPC). Receptors were obtained from a woman aged 45-60 years with alopecia areata. Some clones in this sample may be carry-over from other donors' samples. CDR3s include the opening cysteine and the closing phenylalanine or tryptophan. D genes are given only for firm matches. Expanded clones get a size class; other rows say once, few or many, or leave the size out.

V gene	D gene	J gene	clone size	CDR3 protein	CDR3 DNA
TRBV29-1	NA	TRBJ1-5	many	CSVKGGGGQPQHF	TGCAGCGTTAAAGGGGGAGGGGGTCAGCCCCAGCATTTT
TRBV28	NA	TRBJ2-2	many	CASSLRGRELFF	TGTGCCAGCAGTCTGCGGGGAAGGGAGCTGTTTTTT
TRBV5-4	NA	TRBJ2-7	NA	CASSSGPLGDEQYF	TGTGCCAGCAGCTCCGGGCCCCTCGGGGACGAGCAGTACTTC
TRBV11-2	NA	TRBJ1-4	NA	CASSPQVWGNEKLFF	TGTGCCAGCAGCCCCCAGGTCTGGGGGAATGAAAAACTGTTTTTT
TRBV6-1	NA	TRBJ2-7	many	CASGYYEQYF	TGTGCCAGCGGATACTACGAGCAGTACTTC
TRBV18	NA	TRBJ2-7	many	CASSPVPGSHEQYF	TGTGCCAGCTCACCCGTGCCAGGGAGCCACGAGCAGTACTTC
TRBV27	NA	TRBJ2-7	many	CASSLIGHPERQYF	TGTGCCAGCAGTTTGATCGGACATCCCGAAAGGCAGTACTTC
TRBV6-2/TRBV6-3	TRBD2	TRBJ2-2	few	CASSPGTSGRAFYTGELFF	TGTGCCAGCAGTCCCGGGACTAGCGGGAGGGCCTTTTACACCGGGGAGCTGTTTTTT
TRBV20-1	TRBD2	TRBJ2-3	NA	CSAWVSGRLSTDTQYF	TGCAGTGCATGGGTTAGCGGGAGACTTAGCACAGATACGCAGTATTTT
TRBV12-3/TRBV12-4	NA	TRBJ1-2	few	CASSLGRTVYGYTF	TGTGCCAGCAGTTTAGGGAGGACTGTCTATGGCTACACCTTC
TRBV7-2	TRBD2	TRBJ2-2	NA	CASRISGTNTGELFF	TGTGCCAGCAGGATTAGCGGGACCAACACCGGGGAGCTGTTTTTT
TRBV12-5	TRBD2	TRBJ2-4	NA	CASGLASSGWQNIQYF	TGTGCTAGTGGTTTGGCCTCTAGCGGGTGGCAAAACATTCAGTACTTC
TRBV20-1	NA	TRBJ2-7	few	CSARDPNLGSTEQYF	TGCAGTGCTAGAGATCCCAACTTGGGATCGACCGAGCAGTACTTC
TRBV7-3	TRBD1	TRBJ2-7	many	CASSPAGTGPYEQYF	TGTGCCAGCAGCCCCGCGGGGACAGGGCCCTACGAGCAGTACTTC
TRBV4-2	NA	TRBJ1-5	NA	CASSQDPGMDQPQHF	TGTGCCAGCAGCCAAGATCCGGGTATGGATCAGCCCCAGCATTTT
TRBV4-3	TRBD1	TRBJ2-3	few	CASSRGTGGPDTQYF	TGCGCCAGCAGCCGGGGGACAGGGGGTCCAGATACGCAGTATTTT
TRBV9	NA	TRBJ2-1	NA	CASSVYVRPGPNLGEQFF	TGTGCCAGCAGCGTTTATGTACGTCCGGGTCCAAATCTGGGTGAGCAGTTCTTC
TRBV9	NA	TRBJ2-2	few	CASSPYTGSGELFF	TGTGCCAGCAGCCCCTACACGGGCTCCGGGGAGCTGTTTTTT
TRBV29-1	NA	TRBJ2-3	NA	CSGLTGTLADTQYF	TGCAGCGGACTGACTGGGACGCTAGCAGATACGCAGTATTTT
TRBV7-2	TRBD2	TRBJ2-7	many	CASSSRTPRLAGLNPSYEQYF	TGTGCCAGCAGCTCGCGAACCCCCCGACTAGCGGGCCTTAACCCCTCCTACGAGCAGTACTTC
TRBV30	TRBD1	TRBJ1-2	many	CAWSVAPGTVGYTF	TGTGCCTGGAGTGTAGCCCCCGGGACAGTTGGCTACACCTTC
TRBV7-8	TRBD2	TRBJ2-1	many	CASSLVPGLAGGRGNEQFF	TGTGCCAGCAGCTTAGTGCCGGGACTAGCGGGAGGGCGGGGGAATGAGCAGTTCTTC
TRBV6-6	TRBD1	TRBJ2-2	NA	CASTLDRGRDTGELFF	TGTGCCAGCACCCTAGACAGGGGGCGCGACACCGGGGAGCTGTTTTTT
TRBV4-2	NA	TRBJ1-3	few	CASSQGSQSAF	TGTGCCAGCAGCCAAGGGAGTCAGTCCGCGTTT
TRBV29-1	TRBD2	TRBJ2-5	few	CSVARGGGGQETQYF	TGCAGCGTTGCGCGGGGGGGCGGAGGCCAAGAGACCCAGTACTTC
TRBV9	NA	TRBJ1-2	many	CASSVGRGAPYGYTF	TGTGCCAGCAGCGTAGGCAGAGGCGCGCCCTATGGCTACACCTTC
TRBV20-1	NA	TRBJ1-1	many	CSARVGGGVTEAFF	TGCAGTGCTAGAGTGGGAGGGGGAGTTACTGAAGCTTTCTTT
TRBV30	TRBD2	TRBJ2-1	NA	CAWSKRTSAYNEQFF	TGTGCCTGGAGTAAAAGGACTAGCGCGTACAATGAGCAGTTCTTC
TRBV24-1	NA	TRBJ1-5	few	CATSDRNQPQHF	TGTGCCACCAGTGATCGTAATCAGCCCCAGCATTTT
TRBV20-1	TRBD2	TRBJ2-3	NA	CSAPRASGFTDTQYF	TGCAGTGCTCCCCGGGCTAGCGGGTTCACAGATACGCAGTATTTT
TRBV11-2	NA	TRBJ2-6	NA	CASSLDRTDTSGANVLTF	TGTGCCAGCAGCTTAGATCGGACAGACACCTCTGGGGCCAACGTCCTGACTTTC
TRBV29-1	NA	TRBJ1-1	many	CSGWRPPNTEAFF	TGCAGCGGATGGAGGCCCCCGAACACTGAAGCTTTCTTT
TRBV6-2/TRBV6-3	TRBD2	TRBJ2-3	many	CASSYKGLAADTQYF	TGTGCCAGCAGTTACAAGGGACTAGCGGCAGATACGCAGTATTTT
TRBV7-9	NA	TRBJ2-3	NA	CASSGSFRARTDTQYF	TGTGCCAGCAGCGGTAGTTTCAGGGCCCGCACAGATACGCAGTATTTT
TRBV11-3	NA	TRBJ2-1	many	CASSPRLGDEQFF	TGTGCCAGCAGCCCCCGACTAGGAGATGAGCAGTTCTTC
TRBV11-2	TRBD1	TRBJ2-3	many	CASSLVDRVGTDTQYF	TGTGCCAGCAGCTTAGTGGACAGGGTCGGTACAGATACGCAGTATTTT
TRBV10-3	NA	TRBJ2-3	many	CAISETAGSRSDTQYF	TGTGCCATCAGTGAAACGGCGGGGAGTAGGTCAGATACGCAGTATTTT